The T cell receptor beta chain described here comes from a study of T-cell reconstitution after alpha-beta-depleted transplantation in children. The library targeted TCRbeta and was prepared with unique molecular identifiers. TCRdb used MiXCR to reprocess the PCR reads, holding one entry per CDR3 protein. The sample has about 340,000 distinct CDR3 sequences, about 9.3% seen once. Many counts were recorded for this clonotype. Per germline, CDR1 SGHTA and CDR2 FQGNSA. This CDR3 is 14 amino acids long. The V gene end was trimmed by 5 bases and the J gene end by 5 bases; junction bases not matched to a gene: 5.

The gene calls are TRBV7-2 and TRBJ2-7; TRBD2 matches 11 bases. Sample: PBMCs from the stem cell graft donor, taken from the stem cell graft. The receptor was isolated from a human donor who donated a stem cell graft to a child with acute lymphoblastic leukemia. The CDR3 DNA reads as TGTGCCAGCAGCCTTACTAGCGGGAGTCACGAGCAGTACTTC. This encodes CASSLTSGSHEQYF.